These T cell receptor beta chains were read from a single sample in a study of beta chain features in type 1 diabetes. The assay was immunoSEQ multiplex PCR, and TCRdb's table has in-frame clones only and misses some. The table has some 250,000 clones, roughly 11% seen once. The material sequenced was naive CD4+ T cells from blood. The source is a man aged 25 to 40 with type 1 diabetes. Both conserved end residues are part of each CDR3. D genes are given only for firm matches. Clone size appears in some rows only: once, few, many, or a class for an expanded clone.

CDR3: CASSRTGTGQVNTEAFF
DNA: TGCGCCAGCAGCCGAACCGGGACAGGGCAGGTGAACACTGAAGCTTTCTTT
D: TRBD1
J: TRBJ1-1
size: .
V: TRBV4-1

CDR3: CASTDLNTEAFF
DNA: TGTGCCAGCACCGACTTGAACACTGAAGCTTTCTTT
D: .
J: TRBJ1-1
size: few
V: TRBV28

CDR3: CASSLESRTNVLTF
DNA: TGTGCCAGCAGCTTAGAATCAAGGACTAACGTCCTGACTTTC
D: .
J: TRBJ2-6
size: few
V: TRBV7-2

CDR3: CASSFGLLNYHGYTF
DNA: TGTGCCAGCAGCTTTGGCTTACTCAACTATCATGGCTACACCTTC
D: .
J: TRBJ1-2
size: .
V: TRBV7-9

CDR3: CASSLAQDNYGYTF
DNA: TGCGCCAGCAGCTTGGCACAGGACAACTATGGCTACACCTTC
D: .
J: TRBJ1-2
size: .
V: TRBV5-1

CDR3: CASSPHGGSEKLFF
DNA: TGTGCCAGCTCGCCTCATGGAGGGAGTGAAAAACTGTTTTTT
D: .
J: TRBJ1-4
size: .
V: TRBV18

CDR3: CASSQDWGRRTYEQYF
DNA: TGCGCCAGCAGCCAAGATTGGGGCAGGAGAACTTACGAGCAGTACTTC
D: .
J: TRBJ2-7
size: few
V: TRBV4-1

CDR3: CASSPTGSNTEAFF
DNA: TGTGCCAGCTCTCCTACAGGGTCGAACACTGAAGCTTTCTTT
D: .
J: TRBJ1-1
size: few
V: TRBV18

CDR3: CASSLEGQETQYF
DNA: TGCGCCAGCAGCTTAGAGGGCCAAGAGACCCAGTACTTC
D: .
J: TRBJ2-5
size: few
V: TRBV5-1

CDR3: CASSLPGQGTGEETQYF
DNA: TGTGCCAGCAGCCTACCGGGACAGGGGACCGGGGAAGAGACCCAGTACTTC
D: TRBD1
J: TRBJ2-5
size: .
V: TRBV5-8

CDR3: CASTSQVYEQYF
DNA: TGTGCCAGCACTTCCCAGGTCTACGAGCAGTACTTC
D: .
J: TRBJ2-7
size: few
V: TRBV6-5

CDR3: CASSFIPGGQETQYF
DNA: TGCGCCAGCAGCTTCATACCAGGGGGGCAAGAGACCCAGTACTTC
D: .
J: TRBJ2-5
size: .
V: TRBV5-1

CDR3: CASSPQGARGGYTF
DNA: TGTGCCAGCAGCCCTCAGGGGGCGCGTGGAGGCTACACCTTC
D: TRBD1
J: TRBJ1-2
size: .
V: TRBV4-2

CDR3: CASSQAEDRDTGELFF
DNA: TGCGCCAGCAGCCAAGCTGAGGACAGGGACACCGGGGAGCTGTTTTTT
D: TRBD1
J: TRBJ2-2
size: few
V: TRBV4-1

CDR3: CASSLAGAGTEAFF
DNA: TGCGCCAGCAGCTTGGCAGGGGCGGGTACTGAAGCTTTCTTT
D: .
J: TRBJ1-1
size: few
V: TRBV5-1

CDR3: CASALGGGNYNEQFF
DNA: TGTGCCAGTGCCCTTGGGGGGGGGAACTACAATGAGCAGTTCTTC
D: TRBD2
J: TRBJ2-1
size: .
V: TRBV19

CDR3: CASSQAVDRSNEKLFF
DNA: TGCGCCAGCAGCCAAGCGGTCGACAGGTCTAATGAAAAACTGTTTTTT
D: .
J: TRBJ1-4
size: few
V: TRBV4-1

CDR3: CASSKSTDTQYF
DNA: TGTGCCAGCAGCAAATCCACAGATACGCAGTATTTT
D: .
J: TRBJ2-3
size: .
V: TRBV28

CDR3: CASSDRENYGYTF
DNA: TGTGCCAGCAGCGACAGGGAAAACTATGGCTACACCTTC
D: TRBD1
J: TRBJ1-2
size: few
V: TRBV6-5

CDR3: CASSLRRVRETQYF
DNA: TGTGCCAGCAGCTTGCGAAGAGTGAGAGAGACCCAGTACTTC
D: .
J: TRBJ2-5
size: few
V: TRBV7-6

CDR3: CASRRASGGAKDTQYF
DNA: TGTGCCAGCCGGAGGGCTAGCGGGGGGGCAAAAGATACGCAGTATTTT
D: TRBD2
J: TRBJ2-3
size: few
V: TRBV11-2

CDR3: CASSGPGQSGELFF
DNA: TGTGCCAGCAGTGGACCGGGACAGAGCGGGGAGCTGTTTTTT
D: TRBD1
J: TRBJ2-2
size: .
V: TRBV2

CDR3: CASSSRTAHSYNEQFF
DNA: TGTGCCAGCAGCTCCAGGACAGCTCACTCCTACAATGAGCAGTTCTTC
D: .
J: TRBJ2-1
size: few
V: TRBV5-4

CDR3: CASSVAREWGYTF
DNA: TGTGCCAGCAGCGTAGCTAGGGAGTGGGGCTACACCTTC
D: .
J: TRBJ1-2
size: few
V: TRBV9

CDR3: CASSRGLAGVEETQYF
DNA: TGTGCCAGCAGCAGGGGGCTAGCGGGGGTAGAAGAGACCCAGTACTTC
D: TRBD2
J: TRBJ2-5
size: .
V: TRBV7-2

CDR3: CSVGQGTDYGYTF
DNA: TGCAGCGTGGGACAGGGGACGGACTATGGCTACACCTTC
D: TRBD1
J: TRBJ1-2
size: .
V: TRBV29-1